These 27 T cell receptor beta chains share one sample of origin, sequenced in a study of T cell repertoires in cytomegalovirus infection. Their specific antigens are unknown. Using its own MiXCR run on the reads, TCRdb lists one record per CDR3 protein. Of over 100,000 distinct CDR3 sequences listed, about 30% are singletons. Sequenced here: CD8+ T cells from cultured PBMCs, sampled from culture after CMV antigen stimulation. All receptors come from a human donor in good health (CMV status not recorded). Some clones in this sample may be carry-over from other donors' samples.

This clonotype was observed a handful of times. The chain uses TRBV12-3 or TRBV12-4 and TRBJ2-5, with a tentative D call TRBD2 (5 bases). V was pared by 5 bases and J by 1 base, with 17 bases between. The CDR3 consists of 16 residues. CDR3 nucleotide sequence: TGTGCCAGCAGTGGAGGCTACCCAACGAGCCAAGAGACCCAGTACTTC. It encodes CASSGGYPTSQETQYF.

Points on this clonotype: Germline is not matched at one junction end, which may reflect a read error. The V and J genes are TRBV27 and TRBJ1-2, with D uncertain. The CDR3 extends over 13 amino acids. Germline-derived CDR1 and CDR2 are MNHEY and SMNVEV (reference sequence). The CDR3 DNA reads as TGTGCCAACAGTTTCTCTCCGGTATATGGCTACACCTTC. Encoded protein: CANSFSPVYGYTF.

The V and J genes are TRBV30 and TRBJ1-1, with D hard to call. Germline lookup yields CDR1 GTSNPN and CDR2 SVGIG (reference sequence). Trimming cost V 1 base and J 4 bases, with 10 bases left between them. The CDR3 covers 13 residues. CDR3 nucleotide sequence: TGTGCCTGGAGTGAATTACATAGCACTGAAGCTTTCTTT. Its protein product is CAWSELHSTEAFF.

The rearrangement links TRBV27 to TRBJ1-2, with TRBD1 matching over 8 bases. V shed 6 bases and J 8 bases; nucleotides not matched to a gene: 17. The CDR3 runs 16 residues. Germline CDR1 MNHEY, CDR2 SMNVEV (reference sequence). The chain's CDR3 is CASSSMTGANAEGYTF. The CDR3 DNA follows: TGTGCCAGCAGCTCAATGACAGGGGCTAATGCGGAGGGCTACACCTTC.

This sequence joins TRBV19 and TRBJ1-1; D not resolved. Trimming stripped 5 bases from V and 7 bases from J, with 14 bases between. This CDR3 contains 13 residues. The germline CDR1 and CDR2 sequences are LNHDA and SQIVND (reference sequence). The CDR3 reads CASSPGWADEAFF. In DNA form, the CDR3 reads TGTGCCAGTAGTCCCGGGTGGGCCGATGAAGCTTTCTTT.

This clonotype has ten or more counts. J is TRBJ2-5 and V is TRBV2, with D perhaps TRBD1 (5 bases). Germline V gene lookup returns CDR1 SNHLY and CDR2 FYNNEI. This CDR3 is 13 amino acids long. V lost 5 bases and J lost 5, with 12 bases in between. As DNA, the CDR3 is TGTGCCAGCAGTCCTAGGGGCCGGGAGACCCAGTACTTC. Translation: CASSPRGRETQYF.

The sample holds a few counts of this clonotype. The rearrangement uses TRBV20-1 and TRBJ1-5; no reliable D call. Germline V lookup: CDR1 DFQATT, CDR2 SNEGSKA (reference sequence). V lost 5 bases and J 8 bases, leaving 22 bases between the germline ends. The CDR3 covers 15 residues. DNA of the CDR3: TGCAGTGCTCTCCCCTGGGTAGGCAGCGGGGAGCCCCAGCATTTT. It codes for CSALPWVGSGEPQHF.

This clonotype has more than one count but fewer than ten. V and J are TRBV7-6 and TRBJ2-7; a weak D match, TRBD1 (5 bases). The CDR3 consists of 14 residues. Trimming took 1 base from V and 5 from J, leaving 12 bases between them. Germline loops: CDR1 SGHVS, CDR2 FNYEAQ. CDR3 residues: CASSLVGEVDEQYF. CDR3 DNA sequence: TGTGCCAGCAGCTTAGTAGGGGAAGTGGACGAGCAGTACTTC.

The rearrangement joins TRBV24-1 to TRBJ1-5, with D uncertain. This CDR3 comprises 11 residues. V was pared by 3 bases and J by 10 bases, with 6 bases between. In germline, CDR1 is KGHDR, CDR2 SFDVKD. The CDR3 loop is CATSDIAPQHF. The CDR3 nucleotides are TGTGCCACCAGTGATATCGCCCCCCAGCATTTT.

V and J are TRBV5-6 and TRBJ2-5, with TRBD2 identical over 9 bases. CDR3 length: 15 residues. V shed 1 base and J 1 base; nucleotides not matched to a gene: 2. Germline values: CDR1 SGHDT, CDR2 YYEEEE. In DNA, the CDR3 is TGTGCCAGCAGCTTGTCTAGCGGGGTCCAAGAGACCCAGTACTTC. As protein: CASSLSSGVQETQYF.

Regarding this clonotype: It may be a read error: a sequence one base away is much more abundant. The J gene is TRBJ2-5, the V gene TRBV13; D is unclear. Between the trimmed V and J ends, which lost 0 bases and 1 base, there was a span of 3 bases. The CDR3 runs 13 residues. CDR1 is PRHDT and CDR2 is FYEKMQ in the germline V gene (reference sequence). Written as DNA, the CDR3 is TGTGCCAGCAGCTTAGGACTCCAAGAGACCCAGTACTTC. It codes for CASSLGLQETQYF.

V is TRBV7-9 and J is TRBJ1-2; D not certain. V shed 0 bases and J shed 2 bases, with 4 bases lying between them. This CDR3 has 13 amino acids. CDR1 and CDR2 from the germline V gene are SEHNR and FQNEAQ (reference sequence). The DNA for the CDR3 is TGTGCCAGCAGCTTAGCCCCGAACTATGGCTACACCTTC. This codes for CASSLAPNYGYTF.

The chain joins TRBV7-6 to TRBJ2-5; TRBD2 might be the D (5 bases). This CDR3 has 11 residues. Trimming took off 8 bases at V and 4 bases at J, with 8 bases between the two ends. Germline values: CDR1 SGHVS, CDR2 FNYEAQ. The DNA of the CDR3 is TGTGCCAGCGTGGCGGGAGAGACCCAGTACTTC. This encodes CASVAGETQYF.

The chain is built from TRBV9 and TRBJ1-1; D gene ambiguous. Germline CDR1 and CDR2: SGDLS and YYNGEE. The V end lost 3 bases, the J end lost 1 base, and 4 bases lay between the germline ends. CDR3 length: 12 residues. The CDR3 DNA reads TGTGCCAGCAGCGACAGGAACACTGAAGCTTTCTTT. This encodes CASSDRNTEAFF.

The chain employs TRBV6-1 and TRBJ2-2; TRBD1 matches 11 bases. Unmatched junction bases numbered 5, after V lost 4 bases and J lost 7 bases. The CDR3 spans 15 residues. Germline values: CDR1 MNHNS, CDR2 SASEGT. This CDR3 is CASSGTGGWIGELFF. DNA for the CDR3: TGTGCCAGCAGTGGGACAGGGGGCTGGATCGGGGAGCTGTTTTTT.

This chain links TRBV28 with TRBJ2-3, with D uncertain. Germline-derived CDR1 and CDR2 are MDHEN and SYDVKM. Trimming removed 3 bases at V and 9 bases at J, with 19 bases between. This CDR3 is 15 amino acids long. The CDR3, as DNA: TGTGCCAGCAGTTTTCGCGGCCCCGACTCCGGGACGCAGTATTTT. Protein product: CASSFRGPDSGTQYF.

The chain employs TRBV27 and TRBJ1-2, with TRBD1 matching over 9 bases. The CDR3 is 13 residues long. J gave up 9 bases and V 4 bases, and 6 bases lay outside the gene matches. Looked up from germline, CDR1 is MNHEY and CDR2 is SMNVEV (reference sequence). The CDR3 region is CASSWTGEGRYTF. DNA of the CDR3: TGTGCCAGCAGTTGGACAGGGGAGGGACGCTACACCTTC.

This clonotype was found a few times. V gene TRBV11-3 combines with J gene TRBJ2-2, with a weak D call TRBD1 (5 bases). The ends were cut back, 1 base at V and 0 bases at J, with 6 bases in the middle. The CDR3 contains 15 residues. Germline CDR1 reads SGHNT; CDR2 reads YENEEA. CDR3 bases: TGTGCCAGCAGCTTAGGGGGCCCGAACACCGGGGAGCTGTTTTTT. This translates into CASSLGGPNTGELFF.

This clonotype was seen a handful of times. CDR3 amino acids: CASSFEETQYF. DNA for the CDR3: TGTGCCAGCAGCTTTGAGGAGACCCAGTACTTC. This rearrangement joins TRBV11-2 to TRBJ2-5; no firm D call. Germline-derived CDR1 and CDR2 are SGHAT and FQNNGV. CDR3 length: 11 amino acids. V lost 3 bases, J lost 5 bases, and 4 bases lay in between.

The CDR3 DNA is TGTGCCAGCAGCCCTCTCCAAATGTTCTCCTACAATGAGCAGTTCTTC. This sequence encodes CASSPLQMFSYNEQFF. This rearrangement joins TRBV6-5 to TRBJ2-1; D unresolved. V was shortened by 6 bases and J by 0 bases, with 15 bases between the two germline ends. This CDR3 is built from 16 residues. Germline V lookup: CDR1 MNHEY, CDR2 SVGAGI.

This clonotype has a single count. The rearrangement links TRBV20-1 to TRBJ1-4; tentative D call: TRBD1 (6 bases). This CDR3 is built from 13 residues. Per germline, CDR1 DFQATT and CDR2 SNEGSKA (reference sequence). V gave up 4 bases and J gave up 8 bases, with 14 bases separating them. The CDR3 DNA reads TGCAGTGCTACGACAGGTGGGGGAGAAAAACTGTTTTTT. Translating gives CSATTGGGEKLFF.

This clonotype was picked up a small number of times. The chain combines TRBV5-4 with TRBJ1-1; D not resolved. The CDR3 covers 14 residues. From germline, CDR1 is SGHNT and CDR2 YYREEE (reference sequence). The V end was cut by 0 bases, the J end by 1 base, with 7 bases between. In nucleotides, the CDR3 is TGTGCCAGCAGCTTGGTTAATGCGAACACTGAAGCTTTCTTT. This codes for CASSLVNANTEAFF.

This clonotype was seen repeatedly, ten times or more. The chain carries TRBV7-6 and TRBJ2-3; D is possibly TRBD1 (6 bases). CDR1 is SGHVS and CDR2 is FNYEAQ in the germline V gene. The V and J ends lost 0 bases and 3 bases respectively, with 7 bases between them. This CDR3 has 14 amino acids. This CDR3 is CASSLAGATDTQYF. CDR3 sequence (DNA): TGTGCCAGCAGCTTAGCGGGGGCGACAGATACGCAGTATTTT. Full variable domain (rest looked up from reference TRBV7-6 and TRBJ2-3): GAGVSQSPRYKVTKRGQDVALRCDPISGHVSLYWYRQALGQGPEFLTYFNYEAQQDKSGLPNDRFSAERPEGSISTLTIQRTEQRDSAMYRCASSLAGATDTQYFGPGTRLTVL.

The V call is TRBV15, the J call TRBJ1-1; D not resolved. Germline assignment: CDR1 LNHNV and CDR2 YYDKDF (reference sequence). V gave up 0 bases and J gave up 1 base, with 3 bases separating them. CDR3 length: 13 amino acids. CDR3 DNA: TGTGCCACCAGCAGAGAAGCGAACACTGAAGCTTTCTTT. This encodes CATSREANTEAFF. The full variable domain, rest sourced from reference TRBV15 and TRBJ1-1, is DAMVIQNPRYQVTQFGKPVTLSCSQTLNHNVMYWYQQKSSQAPKLLFHYYDKDFNNEADTPDNFQSRRPNTSFCFLDIRSPGLGDTAMYLCATSREANTEAFFGQGTRLTVV.

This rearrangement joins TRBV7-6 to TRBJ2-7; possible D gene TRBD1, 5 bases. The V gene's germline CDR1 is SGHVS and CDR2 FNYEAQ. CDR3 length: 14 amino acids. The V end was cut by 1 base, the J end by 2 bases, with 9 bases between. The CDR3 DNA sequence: TGTGCCAGCAGCTTAGATACAGGACCCTACGAGCAGTACTTC. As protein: CASSLDTGPYEQYF.

CDR3 nucleotides: TGCGCCAGCAGCCGAGATCGAGGGGCCCTTTTCTACGAGCAGTACTTC. The encoded protein is CASSRDRGALFYEQYF. The V and J genes are TRBV4-1 and TRBJ2-7; the D gene could be TRBD1 or TRBD2 (5 bases each). Trimming removed 4 bases at V and 3 bases at J, with 19 bases between. Germline CDR1 and CDR2: MGHRA and YSYEKL. This CDR3 comprises 16 residues.

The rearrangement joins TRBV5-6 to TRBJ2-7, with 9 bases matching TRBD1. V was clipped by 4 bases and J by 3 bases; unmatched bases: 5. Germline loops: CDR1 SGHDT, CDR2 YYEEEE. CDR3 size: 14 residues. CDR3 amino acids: CASSPRQGGYEQYF. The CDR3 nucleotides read TGTGCCAGCAGCCCCCGACAGGGGGGCTACGAGCAGTACTTC.